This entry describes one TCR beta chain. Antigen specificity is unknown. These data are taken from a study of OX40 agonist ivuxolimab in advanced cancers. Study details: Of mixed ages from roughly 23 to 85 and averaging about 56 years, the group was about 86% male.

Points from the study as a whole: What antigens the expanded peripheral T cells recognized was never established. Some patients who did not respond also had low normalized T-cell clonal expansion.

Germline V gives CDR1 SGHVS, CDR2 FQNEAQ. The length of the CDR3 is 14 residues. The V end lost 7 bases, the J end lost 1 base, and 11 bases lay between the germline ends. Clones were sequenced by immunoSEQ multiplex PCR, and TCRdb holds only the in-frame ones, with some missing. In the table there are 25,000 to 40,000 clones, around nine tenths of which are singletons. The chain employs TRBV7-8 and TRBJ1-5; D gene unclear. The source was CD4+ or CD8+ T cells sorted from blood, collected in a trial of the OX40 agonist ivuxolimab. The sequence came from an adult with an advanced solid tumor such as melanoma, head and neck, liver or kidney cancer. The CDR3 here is CASTVPGSNQPQHF. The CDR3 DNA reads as TGTGCCAGCACTGTTCCGGGGAGCAATCAGCCCCAGCATTTT.